This TCR beta chain was sequenced during a study of cytomegalovirus exposure and HLA in healthy donors. PCR amplification relied on 60 Vbeta primers (plus 13 Jbeta primers). Libraries were prepared by immunoSEQ multiplex PCR; TCRdb keeps only in-frame clonotypes and omits some of them. The table has about 180,000 clones, around three quarters seen once. This clonotype was obtained from a woman aged 25-40 years in good health and CMV-seropositive. The sample consisted of PBMCs.

The CDR3 nucleotides are TGTGCCAGCAGCCCCCGCCGAGGCGACAGGGGTCTCACCTTC. Translating gives CASSPRRGDRGLTF. The chain has TRBV14 and TRBJ1-2, with 8 bases identical to TRBD1. This CDR3 contains 14 residues. The J segment lost 13 bases and the V segment lost 4 bases, leaving 14 bases of the junction unmatched. CDR1 is SGHDN and CDR2 is FVKESK in the germline V gene.